The sequence of this T cell receptor beta chain was determined in a study of CD8 T cells in ankylosing spondylitis. Germline CDR1 reads LNHNV; CDR2 reads YYDKDF (reference sequence). There are 15 residues in the CDR3. Making the TCR beta libraries involved quantitative 5'-RACE with molecular barcodes. TCRdb reprocessed the 5' RACE reads via MiXCR and lists one record per CDR3 protein. The sample includes about 240,000 distinct CDR3 sequences, roughly 8% of them seen just once. A remark on this clonotype: What it binds is unknown.

Broader study findings: Disease-linked clones reportedly concentrated significantly in matched ankylosing spondylitis synovial fluid.

The source is a female donor with ankylosing spondylitis or in good health (not recorded which). The sample was blood, either unsorted or a sorted T cell fraction (not recorded which). J is TRBJ2-3 and V is TRBV15; TRBD2 agrees at 8 bases. In DNA, the CDR3 is TGTAGACTCTTGGGGAGCGGGAGAGGGACAGATACGCAGTATTTT. Its translation: CRLLGSGRGTDTQYF.